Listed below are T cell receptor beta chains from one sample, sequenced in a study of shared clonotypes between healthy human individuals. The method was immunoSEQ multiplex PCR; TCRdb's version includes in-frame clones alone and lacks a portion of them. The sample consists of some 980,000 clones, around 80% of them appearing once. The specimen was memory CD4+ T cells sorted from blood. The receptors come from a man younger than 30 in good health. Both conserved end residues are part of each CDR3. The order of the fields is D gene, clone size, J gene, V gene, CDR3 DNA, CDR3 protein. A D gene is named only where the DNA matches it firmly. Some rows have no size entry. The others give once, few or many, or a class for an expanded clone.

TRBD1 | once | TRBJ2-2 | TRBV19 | TGTGCCAGTACACTTACAGGGGGGTCCGGGGAGCTGTTTTTT | CASTLTGGSGELFF
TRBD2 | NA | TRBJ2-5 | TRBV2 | TGTGCCAGCAGCCGTAGCGGGGGGCTCCAAGAGACCCAGTACTTC | CASSRSGGLQETQYF
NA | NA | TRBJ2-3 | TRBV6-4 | TGTGCCAGCAGTTGGGGGACTCACCCCAGCACAGATACGCAGTATTTT | CASSWGTHPSTDTQYF
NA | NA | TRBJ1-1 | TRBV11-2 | TGTGCCAGCAGCTCACAAATAAACACTGAAGCTTTCTTT | CASSSQINTEAFF
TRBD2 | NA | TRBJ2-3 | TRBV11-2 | TGTGCCAGCCGACTAGCGGGGGGGCTAAATACGCAGTATTTT | CASRLAGGLNTQYF
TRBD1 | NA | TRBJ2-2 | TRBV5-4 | TGTGCCAGCAGCCTGCGACAGGGAGCGAGCGGGGAGCTGTTTTTT | CASSLRQGASGELFF
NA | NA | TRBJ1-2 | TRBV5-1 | TGCGCCAGCAGCTTGGAGGGGGGAAACTATGGCTACACCTTC | CASSLEGGNYGYTF
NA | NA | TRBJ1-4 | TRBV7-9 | TGTGCCAGCAGCTTGGGATGGGAAAAACTGTTTTTT | CASSLGWEKLFF
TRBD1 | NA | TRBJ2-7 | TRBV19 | TGTGCCAGTAGTATGACCGGGACAGGGTTCTACGAGCAGTACTTC | CASSMTGTGFYEQYF
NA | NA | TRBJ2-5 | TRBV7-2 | TGTGCCAGCAGCTCATCAGGGGCCCAAGAGACCCAGTACTTC | CASSSSGAQETQYF
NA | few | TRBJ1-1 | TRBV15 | TGTGCCACCAGCACGGACGTCCTCGGGACTGAAGCTTTCTTT | CATSTDVLGTEAFF
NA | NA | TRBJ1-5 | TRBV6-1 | TGTGCCAGCAGTGAACGCACTACAGGGTTGGTAAGCAATCAGCCCCAGCATTTT | CASSERTTGLVSNQPQHF
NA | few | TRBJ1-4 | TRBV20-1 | TGCAGTGCTCATCCCCGGGACGGAACTTTTTTT | CSAHPRDGTFF
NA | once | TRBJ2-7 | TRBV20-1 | TGCAGTGCTAGTAAGAGGGACGAGCAGTACTTC | CSASKRDEQYF
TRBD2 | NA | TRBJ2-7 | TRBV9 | TGTGCCAGCAGCGCCGGGACTAGCGGAGAGATCCAGTACTTC | CASSAGTSGEIQYF
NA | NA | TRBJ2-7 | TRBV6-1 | TGTGCCAGCAGGGCCCCCGACAGGAGTCCCTACGAGCAGTACTTC | CASRAPDRSPYEQYF
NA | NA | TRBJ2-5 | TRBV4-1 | TGCGCCAGCAGCCAAAGGCCGTTGGGGGAGACCCAGTACTTC | CASSQRPLGETQYF
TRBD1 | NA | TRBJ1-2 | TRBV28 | TGTGCCAGCAGTTTATTACAGGGGGGTGGCTACACCTTC | CASSLLQGGGYTF
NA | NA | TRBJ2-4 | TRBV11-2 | TGTGCCAGCAGCTTAAGCGGAGCCAAAAACATTCAGTACTTC | CASSLSGAKNIQYF
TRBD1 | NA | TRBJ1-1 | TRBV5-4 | TGTGCCAGCAGCCGGACAGGAATGAACACTGAAGCTTTCTTT | CASSRTGMNTEAFF
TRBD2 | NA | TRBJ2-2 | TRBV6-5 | TGTGCCAGCAGTTCGGGGGGCGGGGAGCTGTTTTTT | CASSSGGGELFF
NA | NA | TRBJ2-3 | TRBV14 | TGTGCCAGCAGCCAAAAAGACGGCTTCGACACAGATACGCAGTATTTT | CASSQKDGFDTDTQYF
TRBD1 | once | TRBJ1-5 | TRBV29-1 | TGCAGCGCCCGGGACAGGGGGTTAGGTCAGCCCCAGCATTTT | CSARDRGLGQPQHF
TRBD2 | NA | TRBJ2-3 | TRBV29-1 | TGCAGCGTTGGTGGGGGGGTAACTAGCGGGAGGGCTTTGACAGATACGCAGTATTTT | CSVGGGVTSGRALTDTQYF
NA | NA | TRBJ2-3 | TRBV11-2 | TGTGCCAGCAGCCAAATGGGGGGCAGGGGCACAGATACGCAGTATTTT | CASSQMGGRGTDTQYF
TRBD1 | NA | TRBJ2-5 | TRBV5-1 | TGCGCCAGCAGCTCCGCGACAGGGGGCGGCGAGACCCAGTACTTC | CASSSATGGGETQYF
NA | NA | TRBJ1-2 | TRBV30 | TGTGCCTGGAGTGACCCCGGTGGCTACACCTTC | CAWSDPGGYTF
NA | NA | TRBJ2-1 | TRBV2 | TGTGCCAGCAGTGAATCCAGACTCCTATCCAACTACCTCAATGAGCAGTTCTTC | CASSESRLLSNYLNEQFF
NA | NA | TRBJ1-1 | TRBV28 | TGTGCCAGCAGTTTCGGTCTAACCGGGATGAGCTACTACACTGAAGCTTTCTTT | CASSFGLTGMSYYTEAFF
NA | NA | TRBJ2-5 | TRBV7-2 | TGTGCCAGCAGCTTAAACCGGGATATTGAGACCCAGTACTTC | CASSLNRDIETQYF
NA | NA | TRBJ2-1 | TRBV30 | TGTGCCTGGAGTACCTCCCAAGGACTGGCCAAGAAGGGGAATGAGCAGTTCTTC | CAWSTSQGLAKKGNEQFF
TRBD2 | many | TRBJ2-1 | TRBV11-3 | TGTGCCAGCAGCCGGAGGGAGGGAGGCGGGAGGGCCAATGAGCAGTTCTTC | CASSRREGGGRANEQFF
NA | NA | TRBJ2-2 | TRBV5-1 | TGCGCCAGCAGCTTCGAGGGGTCGAACACCGGGGAGCTGTTTTTT | CASSFEGSNTGELFF
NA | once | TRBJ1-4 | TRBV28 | TGTGCCAGCAGTTTAGTTGGTGAAAAACTGTTTTTT | CASSLVGEKLFF
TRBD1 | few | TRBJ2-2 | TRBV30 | TGTGCCTGGAGTGTAAGGGGGCAGAGCGGGGAGCTGTTTTTT | CAWSVRGQSGELFF
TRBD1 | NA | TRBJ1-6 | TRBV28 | TGTGCCAGCAGTTTAGAGACCCGGACAGGGACCCTGGCTAGGGGTAATTCACCCCTCCACTTT | CASSLETRTGTLARGNSPLHF
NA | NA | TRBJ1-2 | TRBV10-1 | TGCGCCAGCAGTGACGGAAGAAACTATGGCTACACCTTC | CASSDGRNYGYTF
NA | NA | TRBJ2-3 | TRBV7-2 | TGTGCCAGCAGCCGACCCCGAAGGGGGGATACGCAGTATTTT | CASSRPRRGDTQYF
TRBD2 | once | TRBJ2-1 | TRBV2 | TGTGCCAGCAGTCGACTAGCGGGGGGGCAGGGCAATGAGCAGTTCTTC | CASSRLAGGQGNEQFF
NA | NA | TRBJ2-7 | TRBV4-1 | TGCGCCAGCAGCCAATTAGCGACGGTTCCTAACGAGCAGTACTTC | CASSQLATVPNEQYF